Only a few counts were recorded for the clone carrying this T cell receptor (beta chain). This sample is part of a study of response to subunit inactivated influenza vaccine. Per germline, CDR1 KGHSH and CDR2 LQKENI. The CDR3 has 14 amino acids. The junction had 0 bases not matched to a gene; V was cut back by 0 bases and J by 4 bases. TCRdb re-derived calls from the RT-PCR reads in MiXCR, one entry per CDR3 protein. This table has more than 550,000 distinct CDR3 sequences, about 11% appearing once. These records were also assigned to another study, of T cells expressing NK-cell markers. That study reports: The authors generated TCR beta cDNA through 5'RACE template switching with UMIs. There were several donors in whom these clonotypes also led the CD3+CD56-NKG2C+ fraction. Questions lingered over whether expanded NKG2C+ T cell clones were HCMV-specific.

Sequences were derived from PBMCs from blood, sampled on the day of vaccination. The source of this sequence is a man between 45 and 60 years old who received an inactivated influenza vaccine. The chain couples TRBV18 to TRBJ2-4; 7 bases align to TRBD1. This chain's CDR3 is CASSPPGQKNIQYF. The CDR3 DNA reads TGTGCCAGCTCACCACCGGGACAGAAAAACATTCAGTACTTC. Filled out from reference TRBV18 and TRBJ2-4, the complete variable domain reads NAGVMQNPRHLVRRRGQEARLRCSPMKGHSHVYWYRQLPEEGLKFMVYLQKENIIDESGMPKERFSAEFPKEGPSILRIQQVVRGDSAAYFCASSPPGQKNIQYFGAGTRLSVL.